The 9 T cell receptor beta chains presented below share a single source sample, sequenced in a study of beta chain features in type 1 diabetes. Investigators reverse transcribed all isolated RNA, so they sequenced expressed TCRB transcripts. Profiled with immunoSEQ multiplex PCR; TCRdb holds only in-frame clones, not every one. Of about 240,000 clones detected, 27% appear once; the ten largest clones hold 3.5% to 4.5%. Sequenced material: central memory CD4+ T cells from blood. The source of these receptors is a man aged 25 to 40 in good health.

This clone showed up just a few times. The chain combines TRBV10-3 with TRBJ2-7, with no clear D. The germline V gene encodes CDR1 ENHRY and CDR2 SYGVKD. Trimming stripped 10 bases from V and 5 bases from J, with 18 bases between. The CDR3 has 13 amino acids. The CDR3 DNA reads TGTGCCACCAAACCCCCAGCGATCCACGAGCAGTACTTC. Translated: CATKPPAIHEQYF.

This clone appeared a few times. The V gene is TRBV7-6, the J gene TRBJ2-3; 7 nucleotides align to TRBD2. The CDR3 is 17 amino acids. J lost 3 bases, V lost 3 bases, and 12 bases had no gene match. Germline lookup yields CDR1 SGHVS and CDR2 FNYEAQ. As DNA, the CDR3 is TGTGCCAGCAGCTTGAGGGGAGTGGGAGGGGAGACAGATACGCAGTATTTT. Translation: CASSLRGVGGETDTQYF.

CDR3 sequence (DNA): TGTGCCAGCAGTTTTGGTAGGCGGGGGCGGCGCTCGGAGCAGTTCTTC. Amino acid sequence: CASSFGRRGRRSEQFF. V is TRBV28 and J is TRBJ2-1; D might be TRBD2 (7 bases). The CDR3 runs to 16 residues. Germline values: CDR1 MDHEN, CDR2 SYDVKM. Trimming removed 3 bases at V and 10 bases at J, with 22 bases between.

This clone came up many times. The chain carries TRBV6-5 and TRBJ2-7, with 8 bases identical to TRBD2. V was clipped by 2 bases and J by 12 bases; unmatched bases: 6. This CDR3 spans 12 amino acids. Germline V gene data show CDR1 as MNHEY and CDR2 as SVGAGI. CDR3 sequence (DNA): TGTGCCAGCAGTTACAATGGGCGGGAGGCGTACTTC. Its translation is CASSYNGREAYF.

This clone was counted many times. This chain links TRBV7-2 with TRBJ2-7, with 8 bases fitting TRBD1. CDR1 and CDR2 from the germline V gene are SGHTA and FQGNSA. V gave up 3 bases and J gave up 5 bases; unmatched junction bases: 6. The CDR3 runs to 14 residues. This chain's CDR3 is CASSLASGGHEQYF. CDR3 nucleotides: TGTGCCAGCAGCTTGGCGTCAGGGGGCCACGAGCAGTACTTC.

In regard to this clone: Within the sample, other DNA sequences also encode this same CDR3. The rearrangement joins TRBV7-9 to TRBJ2-5; 7 positions agree with TRBD1. CDR3 size: 14 residues. The germline V gene has CDR1 SEHNR and CDR2 FQNEAQ (reference sequence). J gave up 1 base and V 5 bases, and 4 bases lay outside the gene matches. For the CDR3, the DNA is TGTGCCAGCAGCCCCGACAGGGCCCAAGAGACCCAGTACTTC. This encodes CASSPDRAQETQYF.

V gene TRBV20-1 combines with J gene TRBJ2-1; the match to TRBD2 covers 7 bases. CDR1 is DFQATT and CDR2 is SNEGSKA in the germline V gene (reference sequence). This CDR3 is 11 amino acids long. Unmatched junction bases numbered 5, after V lost 7 bases and J lost 8 bases. DNA for the CDR3: TGCAGTGTCGGACGGGAGGATGAGCAGTTCTTC. Translated, it gives CSVGREDEQFF.

This clone was counted between two and nine times. The V call is TRBV18, the J call TRBJ2-3, with D hard to call. The CDR3 contains 12 residues. Germline CDR1 reads KGHSH; CDR2 reads LQKENI. Trimming took 4 bases from V and 5 from J, leaving 7 bases between them. CDR3 nucleotides: TGTGCCAGCTCACTCCCACAAGATACGCAGTATTTT. It encodes CASSLPQDTQYF.

In this sample, this clone turned up once. This chain joins TRBV10-3 and TRBJ2-6; D remains ambiguous. With 3 bases removed from V and 4 bases from J, the gap between germline ends came to 16 bases. Germline V gene sequence: CDR1 ENHRY, CDR2 SYGVKD. CDR3 length equals 17 residues. This CDR3 is CAISDGSTGAGANVLTF. The CDR3 DNA is TGTGCCATCAGTGACGGCAGCACGGGTGCGGGGGCCAACGTCCTGACTTTC.